These 25 T cell receptor beta chains were all obtained from the same sample, sequenced in a study of regulatory T cells in long-lasting Graves disease (dated by TCRdb to the early 2020s). Library creation used multiplex PCR. The sample was run on an Illumina HiSeq 4000. To build TCR beta libraries, CDR3 regions were amplified by Arm-PCR using iRepertoire HTBI primers. TCRdb's own reprocessing of the public reads used fastp at Q25 and MiXCR and kept productive beta chains. Each CDR3 protein appears once, grouped with its most common genes and DNA. This sample comprises about 560,000 distinct CDR3 sequences, 15% to 20% of them detected only once. Around 11% of the sample is taken by the ten largest. Interpreted using the paper, the time point label stands for: newly diagnosed GD, antithyroid drugs for less than 3 months. For both TCR sequencing and RNA sequencing, RNA was extracted from PBMCs in TRIzol.

This sample was shared with a second study, whose subject was T cells in Graves' hyperthyroidism and ophthalmopathy.

This material consisted of peripheral blood mononuclear cells (PBMCs), taken at new diagnosis, from a patient treated with antithyroid drugs. The receptor source for this set is a man aged 18 to 30 with Graves disease. Donor details come from another sample of the same person, matched by shared clones.

This clonotype was seen at least ten times. The CDR3 spells CSARANRGEGWNEQFF. CDR3 coding DNA: TGCAGTGCTAGAGCAAACCGCGGGGAGGGCTGGAATGAGCAGTTCTTC. The chain employs TRBV20-1 and TRBJ2-1, with TRBD2 matching 7 bases. This CDR3 has 16 amino acids. V lost 1 base to trimming and J lost 7 bases; unmatched junction nucleotides: 13. The germline gives CDR1 DFQATT, CDR2 SNEGSKA (reference sequence).

This clonotype appeared many times. J is TRBJ2-4 and V is TRBV12-3 or TRBV12-4, with TRBD2 matching over 11 bases. V lost 6 bases, J lost 2 bases, and 3 bases stayed unmatched. The CDR3 runs 15 residues. The CDR3 loop is CASRPSGRTKNIQYF. As DNA, the CDR3 is TGTGCCAGCAGACCTAGCGGGAGGACCAAAAACATTCAGTACTTC.

This clonotype turned up a few times. The chain carries TRBV3-1 and TRBJ2-1; possibly TRBD2 for D (5 bases). This CDR3 comprises 15 residues. Germline V lookup: CDR1 LGHDT, CDR2 YNNKEL (reference sequence). V lost 3 bases, J lost 5 bases, and 14 bases lay in between. The chain's CDR3 is CASSHLTSGHNEQFF. CDR3 DNA: TGTGCCAGCAGCCACCTCACCAGCGGTCACAATGAGCAGTTCTTC.

Remarks on this clonotype: A read error may explain this, as a much larger clone is one base away. This chain connects TRBV11-2 to TRBJ2-1; possible D gene TRBD2, 6 bases. The CDR3 sequence is 14 residues long. Per the germline V gene, CDR1 is SGHAT and CDR2 is FQNNGV. CDR3 sequence reads: CASSLRESYIEQFF. The CDR3 DNA follows: TGTGCCAGCAGCTTACGGGAGTCCTACATTGAGCAGTTCTTC.

This clonotype has a handful of counts. This chain uses TRBV28 with TRBJ1-6; tentatively, D is TRBD1 (6 bases). The germline V and J ends were trimmed by 5 bases and 10 bases, with 21 bases remaining between them. CDR1 MDHEN and CDR2 SYDVKM come from the germline V gene. This CDR3 is 16 amino acids long. The CDR3 sequence is CASSPGGGGGGSPLHF. DNA of the CDR3: TGTGCCAGCAGTCCGGGCGGGGGGGGCGGAGGGTCACCCCTCCACTTT.

This clonotype came up many times. The CDR3 here is CASRPDKEGTEAFF. CDR3 in DNA: TGTGCCAGCAGACCTGACAAAGAGGGCACTGAAGCTTTCTTT. The V call is TRBV2, the J call TRBJ1-1; D not resolved. The ends were cut back, 6 bases at V and 4 bases at J, with 15 bases in the middle. From germline, CDR1 is SNHLY and CDR2 FYNNEI. There are 14 residues in the CDR3.

The rearrangement joins TRBV9 to TRBJ2-1, with 14 bases lining up with TRBD2. Looked up from germline, CDR1 is SGDLS and CDR2 is YYNGEE. Trimming at V came to 0 bases and at J to 0 bases, leaving 5 bases not matched to a gene. CDR3 length: 19 residues. The DNA for the CDR3 is TGTGCCAGCAGCGTAGGGATCGGGACTAGCGGGAGCTCCTACAATGAGCAGTTCTTC. Its protein is CASSVGIGTSGSSYNEQFF. The whole variable domain, filled in from reference TRBV9 and TRBJ2-1, reads DSGVTQTPKHLITATGQRVTLRCSPRSGDLSVYWYQQSLDQGLQFLIQYYNGEERAKGNILERFSAQQFPDLHSELNLSSLELGDSALYFCASSVGIGTSGSSYNEQFFGPGTRLTVL.

This clonotype was detected many times. This chain joins TRBV2 and TRBJ1-5; D is undetermined. The V gene lost 4 bases and the J gene lost 0 bases, with 13 bases spanning the gap. This CDR3 is built from 16 residues. Germline V gene lookup returns CDR1 SNHLY and CDR2 FYNNEI. Here the CDR3 reads CASSVGQDYSNQPQHF. The CDR3 DNA reads TGTGCCAGCAGTGTAGGGCAGGACTATAGCAATCAGCCCCAGCATTTT.

A few counts support this clonotype. The V gene is TRBV20-1, the J gene TRBJ1-1; D may be TRBD1 (6 bases). V lost 1 base and J 1 base, leaving 10 bases between the germline ends. There are 14 residues in the CDR3. Looked up from germline, CDR1 is DFQATT and CDR2 is SNEGSKA (reference sequence). DNA of the CDR3: TGCAGTGCTAGAGTGGGGGCGAGGAACACTGAAGCTTTCTTT. Amino acid sequence: CSARVGARNTEAFF.

V is TRBV6-1 and J is TRBJ1-2, with 7 bases aligning to TRBD1. CDR3 length: 14 amino acids. Germline CDR1 and CDR2: MNHNS and SASEGT. V lost 4 bases and J lost 3; bases outside the gene matches: 5. CDR3 nucleotides: TGTGCCAGCAGTGCCAACACAGGGGACTATGGCTACACCTTC. This translates into CASSANTGDYGYTF.

The CDR3 DNA follows: TGTGCCTGGACTGGACTAGCGGGAGTTGGCGGGGAGCTGTTTTTT. Translating gives CAWTGLAGVGGELFF. V gene TRBV30 combines with J gene TRBJ2-2, with TRBD2 matching 13 bases. The germline gives CDR1 GTSNPN, CDR2 SVGIG (reference sequence). The trim removed 4 bases at V and 7 bases at J, leaving 6 bases unmatched. There are 15 residues in the CDR3. The whole variable domain, filled in from reference TRBV30 and TRBJ2-2, reads SQTIHQWPATLVQPVGSPLSLECTVEGTSNPNLYWYRQAAGRGLQLLFYSVGIGQISSEVPQNLSASRPQDRQFILSSKKLLLSDSGFYLCAWTGLAGVGGELFFGEGSRLTVL.

There are a few counts of this clonotype. The J gene is TRBJ2-5, the V gene TRBV6-2 or TRBV6-3, with TRBD1 matching 9 bases. The germline CDR1 and CDR2 sequences are MNHEY and SVGEGT. This CDR3 region has 16 residues. V lost 4 bases and J lost 4; bases outside the gene matches: 10. This CDR3 reads CASSSSYRGRPETQYF. CDR3 coding DNA: TGTGCCAGCAGTTCATCATACAGGGGGCGCCCAGAGACCCAGTACTTC.

The sample holds many counts of this clonotype. The chain has TRBV12-3 or TRBV12-4 and TRBJ1-5; 10 bases are a match to TRBD1. V dropped 5 bases and J dropped 5; count of bases not matched to a gene: 0. The CDR3 is 13 residues long. CDR3 sequence reads: CASSGTGDQPQHF. The CDR3 coding sequence is TGTGCCAGCAGTGGGACAGGGGATCAGCCCCAGCATTTT.

This clonotype was seen many times. This chain joins TRBV6-1 and TRBJ2-7; 9 bases are a match to TRBD2. This CDR3 spans 16 amino acids. In germline, CDR1 is MNHNS, CDR2 SASEGT. V lost 6 bases, J lost 3 bases, and 12 bases stayed unmatched. CDR3 nucleotide sequence: TGTGCCAGCAGAGCGATTCCGGGACTAGCCGACTACGAGCAGTACTTC. The encoded protein is CASRAIPGLADYEQYF.

This rearrangement joins TRBV30 to TRBJ2-1; 10 nucleotides line up with TRBD2. This CDR3 contains 14 residues. J was trimmed by 7 bases and V by 4 bases; bases with no gene match: 7. Germline V gene lookup returns CDR1 GTSNPN and CDR2 SVGIG (reference sequence). DNA for the CDR3: TGTGCCTGGAAGGCTAGCGGGAGTAAAAATGAGCAGTTCTTC. Protein sequence: CAWKASGSKNEQFF.

This clonotype was recorded many times. This chain joins TRBV11-2 and TRBJ2-1; 9 bases match TRBD2. CDR3 length: 15 amino acids. The V gene's germline CDR1 is SGHAT and CDR2 FQNNGV. Unmatched junction bases numbered 2, after V lost 1 base and J lost 4 bases. CDR3 region: CASSLGLAAYNEQFF. The CDR3 bases are TGTGCCAGCAGCTTAGGACTAGCGGCGTACAATGAGCAGTTCTTC. Full variable domain (remainder filled in from reference TRBV11-2 and TRBJ2-1): EAGVAQSPRYKIIEKRQSVAFWCNPISGHATLYWYQQILGQGPKLLIQFQNNGVVDDSQLPKDRFSAERLKGVDSTLKIQPAKLEDSAVYLCASSLGLAAYNEQFFGPGTRLTVL.

This clonotype was observed at least ten times. The chain has TRBV12-3 or TRBV12-4 and TRBJ1-4; 7 bases are a match to TRBD1. The CDR3 sequence is 15 residues long. V was clipped by 5 bases and J by 10 bases; unmatched bases: 13. DNA for the CDR3: TGTGCCAGCAGTCCAACAGGGGCCTCTGGGGGAAAACTGTTTTTT. It specifies CASSPTGASGGKLFF.

There are a few counts of this clonotype. This sequence joins TRBV10-3 and TRBJ2-4; 11 bases are a match to TRBD1. Trimming at V came to 9 bases and at J to 8 bases, leaving 6 bases not matched to a gene. CDR3 length equals 13 residues. Germline V CDR1 and CDR2: ENHRY, SYGVKD. CDR3 nucleotide sequence: TGTGCCATGGGACAGGGGGGTCGGGACATTCAGTACTTC. It translates to CAMGQGGRDIQYF.

This clonotype occurred a few times. The genes are TRBV9 and TRBJ2-1, with 12 bases identical to TRBD2. This CDR3 contains 15 residues. Trimming removed 3 bases from V and 5 bases from J; junction bases left unmatched: 3. The V gene's germline CDR1 is SGDLS and CDR2 YYNGEE. The CDR3 nucleotides are TGTGCCAGCAGCGCCAGACTAGCGGGGGACAATGAGCAGTTCTTC. It is translated as CASSARLAGDNEQFF.

The J gene is TRBJ2-6, the V gene TRBV18; D is perhaps TRBD1 (6 bases). Germline V gene sequence: CDR1 KGHSH, CDR2 LQKENI. The length of the CDR3 is 15 residues. V lost 5 bases, J lost 2 bases, and 10 bases lay in between. The CDR3 nucleotides are TGTGCCAGCTCAACAAACAGGGCTGGGGCCAACGTCCTGACTTTC. This gives the protein CASSTNRAGANVLTF.

This clonotype was observed at least ten times. CDR3 sequence: CASSSYSGRRPYNEQFF. CDR3 in DNA: TGTGCCAGCAGCTCCTATAGCGGGAGGCGGCCCTACAATGAGCAGTTCTTC. V gene TRBV7-9 combines with J gene TRBJ2-1; 10 bases map to TRBD2. Trimming cost V 4 bases and J 2 bases; bases outside gene matches: 8. The CDR3 loop spans 17 amino acids. Germline V gene sequence: CDR1 SEHNR, CDR2 FQNEAQ (reference sequence).

This clonotype occurred a few times. The chain combines TRBV3-1 with TRBJ2-7, with TRBD2 identical over 8 bases. V was pared by 4 bases and J by 2 bases, with 7 bases of the junction left unmatched. The CDR3 contains 15 residues. Germline values: CDR1 LGHDT, CDR2 YNNKEL (reference sequence). CDR3 nucleotides: TGTGCCAGCAGCCCCTATGGCGGGAGGCCCTACGAGCAGTACTTC. Protein product: CASSPYGGRPYEQYF.

This chain uses TRBV7-6 with TRBJ2-2; D is possibly TRBD2 (6 bases). The CDR3 has 17 residues. The V end was cut by 4 bases, the J end by 6 bases, with 21 bases between. The germline CDR1 and CDR2 sequences are SGHVS and FNYEAQ. Here the CDR3 reads CASSYSRRESVAGELFF. The CDR3 nucleotides read TGTGCCAGCAGCTACTCCCGGAGGGAGTCGGTTGCCGGGGAGCTGTTTTTT.

This clonotype was seen a few times. The rearrangement joins TRBV2 to TRBJ1-2; D not certain. The V end was cut by 4 bases, the J end by 7 bases, with 7 bases between. The germline V gene encodes CDR1 SNHLY and CDR2 FYNNEI. This CDR3 has 11 amino acids. The CDR3 DNA reads TGTGCCAGCAGTGTGGGTCCTGGCTACACCTTC. Amino acid sequence: CASSVGPGYTF. The complete variable domain, with remaining parts taken from reference TRBV2 and TRBJ1-2, reads EPEVTQTPSHQVTQMGQEVILRCVPISNHLYFYWYRQILGQKVEFLVSFYNNEISEKSEIFDDQFSVERPDGSNFTLKIRSTKLEDSAMYFCASSVGPGYTFGSGTRLTVV.

In its sample, this clonotype was seen many times. The J gene is TRBJ2-5, the V gene TRBV6-1, with D possibly matching TRBD2 (7 bases). Germline-derived CDR1 and CDR2 are MNHNS and SASEGT. This CDR3 contains 17 residues. Trimming cost V 3 bases and J 5 bases, with 22 bases left between them. The CDR3 is CASSDRGALVVIETQYF. The DNA of the CDR3 is TGTGCCAGCAGTGATCGGGGGGCACTCGTGGTTATTGAGACCCAGTACTTC.